One sample yielded the 19 T cell receptor beta chains listed below, sequenced in a study of blood T cell repertoires in COVID-19. Clones were read by immunoSEQ multiplex PCR, and TCRdb kept only the in-frame ones, dropping some. Here the sample spans fewer than 200,000 clones, 85% being singletons. The sequenced sample was peripheral blood. These receptors were taken from a human donor with acute or convalescent COVID-19. The donor label of this sample is uncertain.

The V gene is TRBV5-1, the J gene TRBJ2-1, with D possibly being TRBD1 (5 bases). Trimming stripped 3 bases from V and 8 bases from J, with 18 bases between. CDR3 length: 15 residues. Germline V gene data show CDR1 as SGHRS and CDR2 as YFSETQ. The CDR3 sequence: CASSWRQRIGDEQFF. CDR3 coding DNA: TGCGCCAGCAGCTGGAGACAGAGAATTGGCGATGAGCAGTTCTTC.

The chain is built from TRBV5-1 and TRBJ1-1; 10 nucleotides match TRBD1. Germline values: CDR1 SGHRS, CDR2 YFSETQ. J gave up 4 bases and V 4 bases, and 4 bases lay outside the gene matches. The CDR3 totals 14 residues. The CDR3, as DNA: TGCGCCAGCAGCGCGGGACAGGGGTTCACTGAAGCTTTCTTT. It specifies CASSAGQGFTEAFF.

The chain uses TRBV4-2 and TRBJ2-7, with D unclear. The CDR3 spans 15 residues. V was pared by 0 bases and J by 4 bases, with 13 bases between. CDR1 and CDR2 from the germline V gene are LGHNA and YNFKEQ. The CDR3 DNA sequence: TGTGCCAGCAGCCAAGATCGCGCCCCTTCATACGAGCAGTACTTC. This gives the protein CASSQDRAPSYEQYF.

This clone was seen only once. This chain links TRBV4-2 with TRBJ2-1, with D possibly being TRBD2 (7 bases). Germline V gene sequence: CDR1 LGHNA, CDR2 YNFKEQ. Between the trimmed V and J ends, which lost 0 bases and 5 bases, there was a span of 14 bases. The CDR3 runs to 16 residues. This chain's CDR3 is CASSQEGGGANNEQFF. The CDR3 nucleotides read TGTGCCAGCAGCCAAGAGGGAGGGGGGGCCAACAATGAGCAGTTCTTC.

Only one count was recorded for this clone. The chain combines TRBV13 with TRBJ2-1; 10 bases are shared with TRBD2. The CDR3 is 14 amino acids. With 5 bases clipped from V and 6 bases from J, the junction kept 4 bases outside the gene matches. Per germline, CDR1 PRHDT and CDR2 FYEKMQ (reference sequence). DNA for the CDR3: TGTGCCAGCAGCCGGCTAGCGGGAGTCAATGAGCAGTTCTTC. Translation: CASSRLAGVNEQFF.

The genes are TRBV10-2 and TRBJ2-7, with a possible D match to TRBD1 (6 bases). There are 12 residues in the CDR3. Germline CDR1 is WSHSY and CDR2 is SAAADI. Trimming pared 11 bases from V and 6 bases from J, leaving 17 bases between. In DNA form, the CDR3 reads TGCGCCCCGACGAATGGACAGACCGAGCAGTACTTC. It codes for CAPTNGQTEQYF.

V gene TRBV19 combines with J gene TRBJ2-1; 11 positions match TRBD1. V shed 5 bases and J 5 bases; nucleotides not matched to a gene: 8. The CDR3 spans 16 residues. CDR1 and CDR2 (germline): LNHDA, SQIVND (reference sequence). The CDR3 sequence: CASSAATGQGDNEQFF. In DNA form, the CDR3 reads TGTGCCAGTAGTGCAGCTACGGGACAGGGGGACAATGAGCAGTTCTTC.

The chain links TRBV28 to TRBJ1-1; D uncertain. Between the trimmed V and J ends, which lost 6 bases and 4 bases, there was a span of 12 bases. The CDR3 runs 13 residues. Looked up from germline, CDR1 is MDHEN and CDR2 is SYDVKM. CDR3 nucleotide sequence: TGTGCCAGCAGGTCCCCGGCGGCCACTGAAGCTTTCTTT. Residues: CASRSPAATEAFF.

This clone was seen repeatedly, ten times or more. The genes are TRBV29-1 and TRBJ2-3, with no clear D. Germline CDR1 SQVTM, CDR2 ANQGSEA. CDR3 length: 14 residues. Trimming stripped 0 bases from V and 0 bases from J, with 7 bases between. The CDR3 DNA sequence: TGCAGCGTTGAAGATTACCGGAGCACAGATACGCAGTATTTT. Residues: CSVEDYRSTDTQYF.

The chain couples TRBV2 to TRBJ1-1; D unresolved. Trimming took 2 bases from V and 10 from J, leaving 14 bases between them. This CDR3 is 13 amino acids long. Looked up from germline, CDR1 is SNHLY and CDR2 is FYNNEI. CDR3 in amino acids: CASSEKVRAGAFF. DNA of the CDR3: TGTGCCAGCAGTGAAAAGGTCCGTGCAGGAGCTTTCTTT. The variable domain in full, completed from reference TRBV2 and TRBJ1-1, reads EPEVTQTPSHQVTQMGQEVILRCVPISNHLYFYWYRQILGQKVEFLVSFYNNEISEKSEIFDDQFSVERPDGSNFTLKIRSTKLEDSAMYFCASSEKVRAGAFFGQGTRLTVV.

This clone has a single count. V usage is TRBV18 and J usage is TRBJ1-6, with a weak D call TRBD1 (5 bases). Between the trimmed V and J ends, which lost 0 bases and 7 bases, there was a span of 13 bases. The CDR3 runs to 16 residues. Germline V gene sequence: CDR1 KGHSH, CDR2 LQKENI. CDR3 in DNA: TGTGCCAGCTCACCACCGGCGGTCCAGGGAAATTCACCCCTCCACTTT. The encoded protein is CASSPPAVQGNSPLHF.

As to this clone: In the same sample, other DNA sequences code for this CDR3. This chain joins TRBV5-4 and TRBJ1-1, with D uncertain. V was trimmed by 0 bases and J by 1 base, leaving 4 bases between them. The length of the CDR3 is 13 residues. Looked up from germline, CDR1 is SGHNT and CDR2 is YYREEE (reference sequence). DNA for the CDR3: TGTGCCAGCAGCTTGGCAGGGAACACTGAAGCTTTCTTT. It translates to CASSLAGNTEAFF. Drawing the rest from reference TRBV5-4 and TRBJ1-1, the complete variable domain is ETGVTQSPTHLIKTRGQQVTLRCSSQSGHNTVSWYQQALGQGPQFIFQYYREEENGRGNFPPRFSGLQFPNYSSELNVNALELDDSALYLCASSLAGNTEAFFGQGTRLTVV.

This chain links TRBV10-3 with TRBJ1-6, with 8 bases aligning to TRBD1. The germline CDR1 and CDR2 sequences are ENHRY and SYGVKD. The CDR3 runs to 16 residues. J lost 9 bases, V lost 0 bases, and 7 bases had no gene match. The CDR3 DNA reads as TGTGCCATCAGTGAGTCCTCGGGACAGGCGGGTTCACCCCTCCACTTT. It encodes CAISESSGQAGSPLHF.

This clone was detected ten times or more. The chain joins TRBV29-1 to TRBJ1-2; D is perhaps TRBD1 (5 bases). CDR1 is SQVTM and CDR2 is ANQGSEA in the germline V gene. The length of the CDR3 is 13 residues. Trimming took off 6 bases at V and 4 bases at J, with 15 bases between the two ends. The CDR3 nucleotides are TGCAGCGTGGATGACATTGGGGCCTATGGCTACACCTTC. Translating gives CSVDDIGAYGYTF.

J is TRBJ2-5 and V is TRBV5-1, with 13 bases aligning to TRBD2. CDR1 and CDR2 from the germline V gene are SGHRS and YFSETQ. The CDR3 totals 17 residues. V trimming: 6 bases; J trimming: 5 bases; junction bases outside the gene matches: 13. The CDR3 sequence is CASTKKLAGGPSETQYF. CDR3 coding DNA: TGCGCCAGCACCAAGAAACTAGCGGGGGGGCCTAGTGAGACCCAGTACTTC.

This clone appeared once. The chain carries TRBV7-2 and TRBJ1-5; 7 nucleotides match TRBD1. The CDR3 is 17 amino acids. With V trimmed by 2 bases and J by 5 bases, 12 bases remained unmatched. In germline, CDR1 is SGHTA, CDR2 FQGNSA. CDR3 loop: CASSLSATTGFDQPQHF. The CDR3 DNA is TGTGCCAGCAGCTTATCCGCGACGACAGGGTTCGATCAGCCCCAGCATTTT. Based on the CDR3 plus reference TRBV7-2 and TRBJ1-5, the full variable domain is GAGVSQSPSNKVTEKGKDVELRCDPISGHTALYWYRQSLGQGLEFLIYFQGNSAPDKSGLPSDRFSAERTGGSVSTLTIQRTQQEDSAVYLCASSLSATTGFDQPQHFGDGTRLSIL.

The chain is built from TRBV11-2 and TRBJ2-5; maybe TRBD2 (5 bases). CDR3 length equals 15 residues. Trimming cost V 1 base and J 4 bases, with 13 bases left between them. CDR1 and CDR2 (germline): SGHAT, FQNNGV. The CDR3 DNA reads TGTGCCAGCAGCTTAGTTCGGTTAGAGGGAGAGACCCAGTACTTC. Encoded protein: CASSLVRLEGETQYF.

This chain links TRBV3-1 (or the pseudogene TRBV3-2) with TRBJ2-5; 11 bases match TRBD2. V was clipped by 4 bases and J by 1 base; unmatched bases: 8. The CDR3 is made up of 17 amino acids. The germline CDR1 and CDR2 sequences are LGHDT and YNNKEL (reference sequence). CDR3 sequence reads: CASSPGVAGGPQETQYF. The CDR3, as DNA: TGTGCCAGCAGCCCGGGGGTAGCGGGGGGGCCCCAAGAGACCCAGTACTTC.

This clone was seen a few times. The rearrangement joins TRBV18 to TRBJ1-1; TRBD1 agrees at 11 bases. CDR1 and CDR2 from the germline V gene are KGHSH and LQKENI. The J segment lost 4 bases and the V segment lost 3 bases, leaving 4 bases of the junction unmatched. The CDR3 covers 15 residues. CDR3 nucleotide sequence: TGTGCCAGCTCACCGGGACAGGGGGTCGCCACTGAAGCTTTCTTT. Its protein product is CASSPGQGVATEAFF.